The rows below give T cell receptor beta chains drawn from one sample of a study of a mutant IDH1 vaccine in newly diagnosed glioma. Measured with immunoSEQ multiplex PCR; TCRdb has only the in-frame clones, and not every one. The sample gives approximately 81,000 clones, 85% of which show up once; 2% to 2.5% is in the top ten. The antigens for these receptors are not known. The source was PBMCs, collected from a glioma patient whose treatment included an IDH1 peptide vaccine. All receptors derive from a man aged 30 to 39 with glioma. Some clones in this sample may be carry-over from other donors' samples. The CDR3 runs from the conserved cysteine through the conserved F or W.

J gene | V gene | CDR3 protein
TRBJ2-1 | TRBV11-3 | CASSPGLHAYNEQFF
TRBJ1-4 | TRBV7-9 | CASTRTSDGEKLFF
TRBJ1-4 | TRBV5-6 | CASSSQGESEKLFF
TRBJ1-3 | TRBV5-1 | CASSLAYGGSGNTIYF
TRBJ2-5 | TRBV9 | CASSVAPRETQYF
TRBJ2-7 | TRBV18 | CASSLYVGTLYEQYF
TRBJ2-7 | TRBV30 | CAWAELLTYEQYF
TRBJ2-2 | TRBV19 | CASSWGQGRTGELFF
TRBJ2-5 | TRBV7-9 | CASSARIAGYAETQYF
TRBJ2-2 | TRBV19 | CASHRGRGQMNTGELFF
TRBJ1-2 | TRBV28 | CASSPIGELYGYTF
TRBJ1-2 | TRBV30 | CAWSVLLNYGYTF
TRBJ1-1 | TRBV2 | CASSVRTGNTEAFF
TRBJ1-5 | TRBV6-1 | CASSELFSTGSNVGGNQPQHF
TRBJ2-7 | TRBV5-4 | CASSGGRMLTYEQYF
TRBJ1-1 | TRBV5-4 | CASSLGQGLTEAFF
TRBJ2-3 | TRBV19 | CASSIDLRRGTDTQYF
TRBJ1-5 | TRBV5-5 | CASSRGTGMNQPQHF
TRBJ2-1 | TRBV29-1 | CTPIQGTGTFGQFF
TRBJ2-3 | TRBV2 | CASSVGIGDPPADTQYF
TRBJ2-3 | TRBV15 | CATSRLAAGNTDTQYF
TRBJ2-1 | TRBV19 | CASSIGMFHNEQFF
TRBJ1-6 | TRBV6-6 | CATSTGVALPLHF
TRBJ1-6 | TRBV5-4 | CASSLDPGASGSPLHF
TRBJ2-2 | TRBV28 | CASSRAGGSSGELFF
TRBJ1-2 | TRBV7-3 | CASSPRGGYGYTF
TRBJ2-3 | TRBV27 | CASSFYRDFTDTQYF
TRBJ2-3 | TRBV7-9 | CASSFFGGRPTDTQYF
TRBJ2-2 | TRBV28 | CASSWTNTGELFF
TRBJ1-3 | TRBV7-9 | CASSLALRGAFGNTIYF
TRBJ1-1 | TRBV4-2 | CASSQTRGSRNTEAFF
TRBJ1-3 | TRBV9 | CASSVSLSLQQENTIYF
TRBJ2-4 | TRBV4-2 | CASSQLLAGASKNIQYF
TRBJ2-1 | TRBV27 | CASSFVDGNEQFF
TRBJ2-1 | TRBV2 | CAWTGSSYNEQFF
TRBJ2-3 | TRBV7-9 | CASSWEGGITDTQYF
TRBJ1-6 | TRBV7-3 | CASSLPLTVRPDYNSPLHF
TRBJ2-2 | TRBV27 | CASSSPQAQGATGELFF
TRBJ2-7 | TRBV5-1 | CASRLGLLYEQYF
TRBJ1-3 | TRBV28 | CASSLYGDRTSSGNTIYF
TRBJ2-7 | TRBV25-1 | CASSESVTGGSYEQYF
TRBJ2-7 | TRBV30 | CAWSAGQGTYEQYF
TRBJ1-1 | TRBV5-1 | CASSAQENTEAFF
TRBJ1-4 | TRBV19 | CASSDLGRSNEKLFF
TRBJ1-2 | TRBV28 | CASSLYPRAGYGYTF
TRBJ2-7 | TRBV5-4 | CASSPRRQGYEQYF
TRBJ2-7 | TRBV10-3 | CAIRGNYPPYEQYF
TRBJ2-7 | TRBV5-1 | CASSLDGGPYEQYF
TRBJ2-7 | TRBV14 | CASSQDEEGGHEQYF
TRBJ1-1 | TRBV4-1 | CASSQDERVVTEAFF
TRBJ1-2 | TRBV19 | CASSLTGTLEDGYTF
TRBJ1-2 | TRBV6-5 | CASLQGWNYGYTF
TRBJ1-2 | TRBV10-3 | CATNPVENYGYTF
TRBJ2-7 | TRBV7-9 | CASSSGQGGSYEQYF
TRBJ2-3 | TRBV2 | CASSPDRRTTDTQYF
TRBJ2-7 | TRBV6-5 | CASTRSGGGLYEQYF
TRBJ1-5 | TRBV28 | CASSFWGGNQPQHF